This T cell receptor (beta chain) was documented in a study of cytomegalovirus exposure and HLA in healthy donors. Overall study results and limits: Cytomegalovirus association was listed for under 200 TCR beta chains. Several V segments, TRBV6-2 and TRBV6-3 among them, could not be told apart and were dropped.

Trimming took 4 bases from V and 0 from J; bases not matched to a gene: 10. CDR3 length equals 16 residues. Germline CDR1 and CDR2: SGHKS and YYEKEE (reference sequence). This clone has just a few counts. What it binds is unknown. Vbeta (60) and Jbeta (13) primers were used in the PCR. Using immunoSEQ multiplex PCR, the repertoire was profiled, and TCRdb retains in-frame clones only, with some absent. The sample consists of about 140,000 clones, 83% of them appearing once. The sequence was collected from a man aged 35 to 55 in good health and CMV-seronegative. This chain uses TRBV5-5 with TRBJ2-7; 7 nucleotides match TRBD1. The specimen was PBMCs. The CDR3, as DNA: TGTGCCAGCAGCCAACTACAGGGGTTGAGCTCCTACGAGCAGTACTTC. As protein: CASSQLQGLSSYEQYF.